This is a list of T cell receptor beta chains from one sample in a study of ipilimumab plus nivolumab after autologous stem cell transplantation. This table comes from immunoSEQ multiplex PCR, and its TCRdb copy is limited to in-frame clones, with some not included. The table records over 10,000 clones, about 70% of them present only once. The material was PBMCs, obtained in a trial of ipilimumab plus nivolumab as post-transplant consolidation. These receptors were obtained from a male donor with multiple myeloma. The CDR3 runs from the conserved cysteine through the conserved F or W. The order of the fields is CDR3 DNA, CDR3 protein, V gene, J gene, CDR3 length, D gene, clone size. A D gene is named only where the DNA matches it firmly. Expanded clones get a size class; other rows say once, few or many, or leave the size out.

cdr3_nt: TGTGCCAGCAGCGCGACGGTCGTGCCGGGGACTACTGAAGCTTTCTTT; cdr3_aa: CASSATVVPGTTEAFF; v_call: TRBV7-2; j_call: TRBJ1-1; cdr3_length: 16; d_call: -; clone_size: -
cdr3_nt: TGTGCCAGCAGTGACTCCCAGGCTTGGTGGGAGCTGTTTTTT; cdr3_aa: CASSDSQAWWELFF; v_call: TRBV6-4; j_call: TRBJ2-2; cdr3_length: 14; d_call: -; clone_size: -
cdr3_nt: TGTGCCAGTAGACGTCCGGGACAGGGACCCGGGGAGCTGTTTTTT; cdr3_aa: CASRRPGQGPGELFF; v_call: TRBV19; j_call: TRBJ2-2; cdr3_length: 15; d_call: TRBD1; clone_size: -
cdr3_nt: TGCGCCAGCAGCCAACCTCGGACAGCTGATTCACCCCTCCACTTT; cdr3_aa: CASSQPRTADSPLHF; v_call: TRBV4-1; j_call: TRBJ1-6; cdr3_length: 15; d_call: -; clone_size: -
cdr3_nt: TGCAGTGCTAGTGACGGCGGGGAGCTGTTTTTT; cdr3_aa: CSASDGGELFF; v_call: TRBV20-1; j_call: TRBJ2-2; cdr3_length: 11; d_call: -; clone_size: -
cdr3_nt: TGTGCCTGGAGCCCGACAGGGGGGGACTATGGCTACACCTTC; cdr3_aa: CAWSPTGGDYGYTF; v_call: TRBV30; j_call: TRBJ1-2; cdr3_length: 14; d_call: TRBD1; clone_size: large
cdr3_nt: TGCGCCAGCAGTGAGTCCGCCGAAGGCTATGGCTACACCTTC; cdr3_aa: CASSESAEGYGYTF; v_call: TRBV10-2; j_call: TRBJ1-2; cdr3_length: 14; d_call: -; clone_size: -
cdr3_nt: TGTGCCAGCTCACCACAATCTGGTTTGGAGACCCAGTACTTC; cdr3_aa: CASSPQSGLETQYF; v_call: TRBV18; j_call: TRBJ2-5; cdr3_length: 14; d_call: -; clone_size: -
cdr3_nt: TGTGCCAGTAGTATAACTTCTTCACCCCTCCACTTT; cdr3_aa: CASSITSSPLHF; v_call: TRBV19; j_call: TRBJ1-6; cdr3_length: 12; d_call: -; clone_size: few
cdr3_nt: TGTGCCTGGAGTAGAGCGGGGAGCACAGATACGCAGTATTTT; cdr3_aa: CAWSRAGSTDTQYF; v_call: TRBV30; j_call: TRBJ2-3; cdr3_length: 14; d_call: TRBD2; clone_size: -
cdr3_nt: TGCAGCCATGGAGGGGAAACTGAAGCTTTCTTT; cdr3_aa: CSHGGETEAFF; v_call: TRBV29-1; j_call: TRBJ1-1; cdr3_length: 11; d_call: -; clone_size: once
cdr3_nt: TGTGCCAGCAGCCGGCGTAGCGGGAAGGACTACGAGCAGTACTTC; cdr3_aa: CASSRRSGKDYEQYF; v_call: TRBV7-2; j_call: TRBJ2-7; cdr3_length: 15; d_call: TRBD2; clone_size: -
cdr3_nt: TGCGCCAGCAGCCCCTGGACCCAAGAGACCCAGTACTTC; cdr3_aa: CASSPWTQETQYF; v_call: TRBV4-1; j_call: TRBJ2-5; cdr3_length: 13; d_call: -; clone_size: -
cdr3_nt: TGTGCCAGCAGCAACCAGGGGTATACTGAAGCTTTCTTT; cdr3_aa: CASSNQGYTEAFF; v_call: TRBV5-6; j_call: TRBJ1-1; cdr3_length: 13; d_call: -; clone_size: -
cdr3_nt: TGCAGCGTTGAAGAGACAGGGATGGGAGATACGCAGTATTTT; cdr3_aa: CSVEETGMGDTQYF; v_call: TRBV29-1; j_call: TRBJ2-3; cdr3_length: 14; d_call: TRBD1; clone_size: -
cdr3_nt: TGTGCCTGGGGACGGCTGAACACTGAAGCTTTCTTT; cdr3_aa: CAWGRLNTEAFF; v_call: TRBV30; j_call: TRBJ1-1; cdr3_length: 12; d_call: -; clone_size: -
cdr3_nt: TGTGCCACCAGCAGAGGATTGGGGGGGGCCGGGGAGACCCAGTACTTC; cdr3_aa: CATSRGLGGAGETQYF; v_call: TRBV15; j_call: TRBJ2-5; cdr3_length: 16; d_call: -; clone_size: -
cdr3_nt: TGTGCCAGCAAATCAACCCCAGGGCAGAATGAGCAGTTCTTC; cdr3_aa: CASKSTPGQNEQFF; v_call: TRBV9; j_call: TRBJ2-1; cdr3_length: 14; d_call: -; clone_size: -
cdr3_nt: TGTGCCAGCAGCAAAGGACAGGCGAACTATGGCTACACCTTC; cdr3_aa: CASSKGQANYGYTF; v_call: TRBV5-6; j_call: TRBJ1-2; cdr3_length: 14; d_call: TRBD1; clone_size: -
cdr3_nt: TGCGCCAGCGGCCCCGGACACTTCCAAGAGACCCAGTACTTC; cdr3_aa: CASGPGHFQETQYF; v_call: TRBV5-1; j_call: TRBJ2-5; cdr3_length: 14; d_call: -; clone_size: -
cdr3_nt: TGTGCCAGCAGCTTGAACAGGGGCGCTGATTCACCCCTCCACTTT; cdr3_aa: CASSLNRGADSPLHF; v_call: TRBV5-4; j_call: TRBJ1-6; cdr3_length: 15; d_call: TRBD1; clone_size: -
cdr3_nt: TGTGCCAGCAGCTTAGAGAGCAGGGGAGGAAAACTGTTTTTT; cdr3_aa: CASSLESRGGKLFF; v_call: TRBV11-2; j_call: TRBJ1-4; cdr3_length: 14; d_call: -; clone_size: -
cdr3_nt: TGTGCCAGCAGTTTAACGATAGGGACCGGGGAGCTGTTTTTT; cdr3_aa: CASSLTIGTGELFF; v_call: TRBV27; j_call: TRBJ2-2; cdr3_length: 14; d_call: -; clone_size: -
cdr3_nt: TGTGCCAGCAGTTACCGGGACAGGGAGAATTCACCCCTCCACTTT; cdr3_aa: CASSYRDRENSPLHF; v_call: TRBV6-6; j_call: TRBJ1-6; cdr3_length: 15; d_call: TRBD1; clone_size: -
cdr3_nt: TGTGCCACCAGCAGAATAGGGGGCGGTAATCAGCCCCAGCATTTT; cdr3_aa: CATSRIGGGNQPQHF; v_call: TRBV15; j_call: TRBJ1-5; cdr3_length: 15; d_call: TRBD1; clone_size: few
cdr3_nt: TGTGCCAGCAGCCCCATAGCGGGGGTAGAGACCCAGTACTTC; cdr3_aa: CASSPIAGVETQYF; v_call: TRBV5-4; j_call: TRBJ2-5; cdr3_length: 14; d_call: TRBD2; clone_size: -
cdr3_nt: TGTGCCAGCAGCCGGGACTTCCAAGAGACCCAGTACTTC; cdr3_aa: CASSRDFQETQYF; v_call: TRBV5-6; j_call: TRBJ2-5; cdr3_length: 13; d_call: -; clone_size: -
cdr3_nt: TGTGCCAGCAGTGCCCCAGGGTCGAACACCGGGGAGCTGTTTTTT; cdr3_aa: CASSAPGSNTGELFF; v_call: TRBV6-5; j_call: TRBJ2-2; cdr3_length: 15; d_call: -; clone_size: -
cdr3_nt: TGTGCCAGTGTCCATATCCGCCCAGGGACAGAAGCTTTCTTT; cdr3_aa: CASVHIRPGTEAFF; v_call: TRBV11-2; j_call: TRBJ1-1; cdr3_length: 14; d_call: -; clone_size: -
cdr3_nt: TGTGCCAGCAGTACCGACGGACAGGAGAACACTGAAGCTTTCTTT; cdr3_aa: CASSTDGQENTEAFF; v_call: TRBV2; j_call: TRBJ1-1; cdr3_length: 15; d_call: TRBD1; clone_size: -
cdr3_nt: TGCGCCAGCAGCCAAGATTTAACGACACCCGACTATGGCTACACCTTC; cdr3_aa: CASSQDLTTPDYGYTF; v_call: TRBV4-3; j_call: TRBJ1-2; cdr3_length: 16; d_call: -; clone_size: few
cdr3_nt: TGTGCCAGCAGTTACCAACGTAACACTGGGGGGGGTGAGCAGTTCTTC; cdr3_aa: CASSYQRNTGGGEQFF; v_call: TRBV6-6; j_call: TRBJ2-1; cdr3_length: 16; d_call: TRBD2; clone_size: -
cdr3_nt: TGTGTTCAAATGGGGCTCCTCTACAATGAGCAGTTCTTC; cdr3_aa: CVQMGLLYNEQFF; v_call: TRBV2; j_call: TRBJ2-1; cdr3_length: 13; d_call: -; clone_size: few
cdr3_nt: TGCGCCAGCAGCTTGGAGGGTTTAGGACAGAACTATGGCTACACCTTC; cdr3_aa: CASSLEGLGQNYGYTF; v_call: TRBV5-1; j_call: TRBJ1-2; cdr3_length: 16; d_call: -; clone_size: -
cdr3_nt: TGTGCCAGCAGCTTAGGCACCGGGGAGCTGTTTTTT; cdr3_aa: CASSLGTGELFF; v_call: TRBV7-9; j_call: TRBJ2-2; cdr3_length: 12; d_call: -; clone_size: -
cdr3_nt: TGTGCTTGTCGGGGAGTGCGAGAGACCCAGTACTTC; cdr3_aa: CACRGVRETQYF; v_call: TRBV6-5; j_call: TRBJ2-5; cdr3_length: 12; d_call: -; clone_size: few
cdr3_nt: TGCGCCAGCAGCTTGGGGACAGGGGGCGCCACCGGGGAGCTGTTTTTT; cdr3_aa: CASSLGTGGATGELFF; v_call: TRBV5-1; j_call: TRBJ2-2; cdr3_length: 16; d_call: TRBD1; clone_size: -
cdr3_nt: TGTGCCAGCTCATCCTCGGACAGGAACTATGGCTACACCTTC; cdr3_aa: CASSSSDRNYGYTF; v_call: TRBV18; j_call: TRBJ1-2; cdr3_length: 14; d_call: TRBD1; clone_size: few
cdr3_nt: TGTGCCAGCAGCGTACAGGGAGAGACCCAGTACTTC; cdr3_aa: CASSVQGETQYF; v_call: TRBV7-3; j_call: TRBJ2-5; cdr3_length: 12; d_call: -; clone_size: -
cdr3_nt: TGTGCCAGCTCACCACCTGGACAGTACCAAGAGACCCAGTACTTC; cdr3_aa: CASSPPGQYQETQYF; v_call: TRBV18; j_call: TRBJ2-5; cdr3_length: 15; d_call: -; clone_size: -
cdr3_nt: TGTGCCAGCAGTTACTCGGGGTACGAGCAGTACTTC; cdr3_aa: CASSYSGYEQYF; v_call: TRBV10-3; j_call: TRBJ2-7; cdr3_length: 12; d_call: -; clone_size: -
cdr3_nt: TGTGCCAGCAGCGCCGGGACAGGGGGCGCTGGGGCCAACGTCCTGACTTTC; cdr3_aa: CASSAGTGGAGANVLTF; v_call: TRBV9; j_call: TRBJ2-6; cdr3_length: 17; d_call: TRBD1; clone_size: -
cdr3_nt: TGTGCCATCAGTGGTGCAGGAGCGGGGGGTCACTCCTACAATGAGCAGTTCTTC; cdr3_aa: CAISGAGAGGHSYNEQFF; v_call: TRBV10-3; j_call: TRBJ2-1; cdr3_length: 18; d_call: TRBD2; clone_size: medium-sized
cdr3_nt: TGTGCCAGTACCCTAGAACAGGGGCGGAAGCCCCAGCATTTT; cdr3_aa: CASTLEQGRKPQHF; v_call: TRBV19; j_call: TRBJ1-5; cdr3_length: 14; d_call: TRBD1; clone_size: once
cdr3_nt: TGTGCCAGCAGTTACTATCCAGCCCTAGACTATGGCTACACCTTC; cdr3_aa: CASSYYPALDYGYTF; v_call: TRBV6-5; j_call: TRBJ1-2; cdr3_length: 15; d_call: -; clone_size: -
cdr3_nt: TGTGCCAGCAGTACCAATCGACAGGCCCTCCACTTT; cdr3_aa: CASSTNRQALHF; v_call: TRBV27; j_call: TRBJ1-6; cdr3_length: 12; d_call: -; clone_size: -
cdr3_nt: TGTGCCAGCAGTTCCCTGACAGGGGGCGGGTACGAGCAGTACTTC; cdr3_aa: CASSSLTGGGYEQYF; v_call: TRBV27; j_call: TRBJ2-7; cdr3_length: 15; d_call: TRBD1; clone_size: few
cdr3_nt: TGTGCCAGCCAAGGTATACCAGGAAAGACCTATGGCTACACCTTC; cdr3_aa: CASQGIPGKTYGYTF; v_call: TRBV5-4; j_call: TRBJ1-2; cdr3_length: 15; d_call: -; clone_size: -
cdr3_nt: TGTGCCACCAAGAAGGGGGGCCAGGGTCCCCATACGCAGTATTTT; cdr3_aa: CATKKGGQGPHTQYF; v_call: TRBV2; j_call: TRBJ2-3; cdr3_length: 15; d_call: -; clone_size: -
cdr3_nt: TGTGCCAGCAGCTCTACAATGGAGACCCAGTACTTC; cdr3_aa: CASSSTMETQYF; v_call: TRBV7-9; j_call: TRBJ2-5; cdr3_length: 12; d_call: -; clone_size: -
cdr3_nt: TGTGCCAGCTCCCCCAGGGGCCCATCCAATCAGCCCCAGCATTTT; cdr3_aa: CASSPRGPSNQPQHF; v_call: TRBV18; j_call: TRBJ1-5; cdr3_length: 15; d_call: -; clone_size: few
cdr3_nt: TGTGCCACCGGCGTCGGCGGCGCGAACACCGGGGAGCTGTTTTTT; cdr3_aa: CATGVGGANTGELFF; v_call: TRBV15; j_call: TRBJ2-2; cdr3_length: 15; d_call: -; clone_size: -
cdr3_nt: TGTGCCAGCACTAGGGGACAGGACTATGGAAACACCATATATTTT; cdr3_aa: CASTRGQDYGNTIYF; v_call: TRBV6-5; j_call: TRBJ1-3; cdr3_length: 15; d_call: TRBD1; clone_size: -
cdr3_nt: TGCGGATTAGCGTCGGCCTACGAGCAGTACTTC; cdr3_aa: CGLASAYEQYF; v_call: TRBV20-1; j_call: TRBJ2-7; cdr3_length: 11; d_call: -; clone_size: -